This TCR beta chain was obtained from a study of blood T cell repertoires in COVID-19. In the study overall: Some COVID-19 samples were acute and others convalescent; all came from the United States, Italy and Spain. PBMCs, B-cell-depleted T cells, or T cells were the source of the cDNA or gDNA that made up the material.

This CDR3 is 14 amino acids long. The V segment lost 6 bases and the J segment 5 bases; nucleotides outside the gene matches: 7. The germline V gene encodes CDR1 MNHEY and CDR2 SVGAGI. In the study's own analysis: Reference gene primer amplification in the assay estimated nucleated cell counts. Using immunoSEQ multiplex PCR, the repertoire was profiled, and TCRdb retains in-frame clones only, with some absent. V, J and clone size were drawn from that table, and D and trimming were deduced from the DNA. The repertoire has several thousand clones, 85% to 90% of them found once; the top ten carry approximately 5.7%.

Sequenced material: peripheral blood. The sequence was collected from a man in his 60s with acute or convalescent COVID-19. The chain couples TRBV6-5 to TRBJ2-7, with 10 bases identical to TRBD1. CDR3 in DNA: TGTGCCAGCAGCCTGGACAGGGGGATGAACGAGCAGTACTTC. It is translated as CASSLDRGMNEQYF.